This T cell receptor (beta chain) was identified in a study of blood T cell repertoires in COVID-19. Study summary: Samples came from the United States, Italy and Spain, spanning acute and convalescent COVID-19. From T cells, B-cell-depleted T cells, or PBMCs came the material, which was cDNA or gDNA.

The CDR3 sequence is 15 residues long. Trimming removed 0 bases at V and 7 bases at J, with 13 bases between. Per the germline V gene, CDR1 is LGHDT and CDR2 is YNNKEL (reference sequence). Original methodology: Quantification of nucleated cells was approximated via reference gene primer amplification. Libraries were prepared by immunoSEQ multiplex PCR; TCRdb keeps only in-frame clonotypes and omits some of them. That table furnishes V, J and clone size, whereas the DNA furnished D and trimming. The table records 97,000 or so clones, approximately 80% of them present only once. Sequenced: peripheral blood. The V and J genes are TRBV3-1 (or the pseudogene TRBV3-2) and TRBJ1-3; the D is unclear. This TCR derives from a man in his sixties or seventies with active or convalescent COVID-19. In DNA form, the CDR3 reads TGTGCCAGCAGCCAAGATCGCGGGTATTGGAACACCATATATTTT. Encoded protein: CASSQDRGYWNTIYF.